This passage covers 17 T cell receptor beta chains from one sample sequenced in a study of cytomegalovirus exposure and HLA in healthy donors. Primers: 60 Vbeta forward and 13 Jbeta reverse. Here immunoSEQ multiplex PCR was the method, and the copy in TCRdb shows in-frame clones only, minus some. This sample has 150,000 to 200,000 clones; more than 60% occur once, and the top ten carry about 1.3%. Sequencing input: PBMCs. These TCRs come from a woman between 25 and 40 years old in good health and CMV-seronegative.

This clone turned up a few times. J is TRBJ1-2 and V is TRBV28; 8 positions agree with TRBD1. After removal of 5 bases from V and 4 bases from J, the junction contained 3 bases not matched to a gene. Germline V CDR1 and CDR2: MDHEN, SYDVKM. The CDR3 spans 13 residues. This CDR3 is CASSQTGGYGYTF. In DNA form, the CDR3 reads TGTGCCAGCAGTCAAACAGGGGGCTATGGCTACACCTTC.

Concerning this clone itself: This sample includes further DNA sequences coding for the same CDR3. V usage is TRBV5-1 and J usage is TRBJ1-5; 10 nucleotides match TRBD1. The V and J ends lost 4 bases and 7 bases, in that order; junction bases with no gene match: 5. CDR3 length: 14 residues. Germline-derived CDR1 and CDR2 are SGHRS and YFSETQ. The CDR3: CASSPGTGDQPQHF. CDR3 sequence (DNA): TGCGCCAGCAGCCCCGGGACAGGGGACCAGCCCCAGCATTTT.

The chain carries TRBV21-1 and TRBJ1-5; TRBD1 reflects the table's D call only, with no check against the DNA. TRBV21-1 is designated a pseudogene. The CDR3 is 14 amino acids. The DNA for the CDR3 is TGTGCCAGCAGCCTTCGACAGGAAGATCAGCCCCAGCATTTT. Translated: CASSLRQEDQPQHF.

J is TRBJ1-1 and V is TRBV19; 7 bases align to TRBD1. Germline V gene data show CDR1 as LNHDA and CDR2 as SQIVND (reference sequence). After removal of 11 bases from V and 1 base from J, the junction contained 10 bases not matched to a gene. This CDR3 has 14 amino acids. This chain's CDR3 is CAHTTGPKNTEAFF. The CDR3 DNA is TGTGCCCACACGACAGGGCCGAAGAACACTGAAGCTTTCTTT.

The chain uses TRBV5-1 and TRBJ1-1, with D perhaps TRBD1 (5 bases). CDR3 length equals 14 residues. Germline V gene data show CDR1 as SGHRS and CDR2 as YFSETQ. V was shortened by 4 bases and J by 3 bases, with 13 bases between the two germline ends. The CDR3 loop reads CASSIQRGDTEAFF. The CDR3 nucleotides read TGCGCCAGCAGCATACAGCGGGGGGACACTGAAGCTTTCTTT.

This clone was counted once. The chain recombines TRBV25-1 with TRBJ2-5, with 12 bases that match TRBD1. CDR3 length: 16 residues. Germline lookup yields CDR1 MGHDK and CDR2 SYGVNS. J lost 4 bases, V lost 3 bases, and 6 bases had no gene match. The CDR3 DNA follows: TGTGCCAGCAGTGACCCGGGACAGGGGGCCGGAGAGACCCAGTACTTC. It specifies CASSDPGQGAGETQYF.

The rearrangement uses TRBV18 and TRBJ2-1, with D uncertain. This CDR3 has 13 amino acids. V was clipped by 0 bases and J by 6 bases, with 6 bases between them. Germline V CDR1 and CDR2: KGHSH, LQKENI. CDR3 nucleotide sequence: TGTGCCAGCTCACCACCCCTACCCAATGAGCAGTTCTTC. Amino acid sequence: CASSPPLPNEQFF.

The chain joins TRBV11-2 to TRBJ1-2, with D maybe TRBD1 (5 bases). The CDR3 has 14 residues. V shed 3 bases and J shed 6 bases, with 14 bases lying between them. Germline CDR1 reads SGHAT; CDR2 reads FQNNGV. The CDR3 loop reads CASSFQGTYDGYTF. The CDR3 region has the DNA TGTGCCAGCAGCTTCCAGGGAACGTATGATGGCTACACCTTC.

The count of this clone is one. The V gene is TRBV19, the J gene TRBJ2-1; 13 nucleotides agree with TRBD2. CDR1 is LNHDA, CDR2 SQIVND, per germline (reference sequence). The J segment lost 4 bases and the V segment lost 6 bases, leaving 6 bases of the junction unmatched. This CDR3 contains 16 residues. Written as DNA, the CDR3 is TGTGCCAGTAGGCAACTAGCGGGGGGGCCTTACAATGAGCAGTTCTTC. It encodes CASRQLAGGPYNEQFF.

The V call is TRBV11-3, the J call TRBJ2-3; D ambiguous. From germline, CDR1 is SGHNT and CDR2 YENEEA. The CDR3 has 14 residues. V was trimmed by 4 bases and J by 7 bases, leaving 15 bases between them. The CDR3 reads CASSSPLERNTQYF. The CDR3 DNA follows: TGTGCCAGCAGCTCCCCCCTTGAGAGAAATACGCAGTATTTT.

V and J are TRBV6-6 and TRBJ2-7; no clear D. V dropped 4 bases and J dropped 0 bases, with 13 bases sitting between them. The CDR3 covers 15 residues. Germline V gene data show CDR1 as MNHNY and CDR2 as SVGAGI (reference sequence). The CDR3 DNA reads TGTGCCAGCAGTTCCCGAGGCTGGTACTCCTACGAGCAGTACTTC. It specifies CASSSRGWYSYEQYF.

The chain has TRBV5-1 and TRBJ1-4, with D possibly being TRBD1 (6 bases). V lost 5 bases to trimming and J lost 3 bases, with 17 bases between them. The CDR3 sequence is 16 residues long. Germline V CDR1 and CDR2: SGHRS, YFSETQ. CDR3 region: CASRKAQGFSNEKLFF. For the CDR3, the DNA is TGCGCCAGCAGGAAGGCACAGGGTTTTTCTAATGAAAAACTGTTTTTT. Looking up the rest from reference TRBV5-1 and TRBJ1-4 gives the full variable domain: KAGVTQTPRYLIKTRGQQVTLSCSPISGHRSVSWYQQTPGQGLQFLFEYFSETQRNKGNFPGRFSGRQFSNSRSEMNVSTLELGDSALYLCASRKAQGFSNEKLFFGSGTQLSVL.

There are a few counts of this clone. The rearrangement uses TRBV6-6 and TRBJ2-7, with 8 bases matching TRBD1. This CDR3 has 14 amino acids. Looked up from germline, CDR1 is MNHNY and CDR2 is SVGAGI (reference sequence). Germline trimming cut 6 bases from V and 2 bases from J; bases unmatched to any gene: 6. The CDR3 loop is CASSRGQGAYEQYF. The CDR3 coding sequence is TGTGCCAGCAGCCGCGGACAGGGAGCCTACGAGCAGTACTTC.

This clone occurred once. J is TRBJ2-7 and V is TRBV10-3; a possible D gene is TRBD2 (6 bases). Trimming left V 10 bases short and J 1 base short, with 26 bases between. CDR3 size: 17 residues. Germline CDR1 ENHRY, CDR2 SYGVKD. CDR3 residues: CATSTLEGNRLSYEQYF. CDR3 sequence (DNA): TGTGCCACCTCAACCCTGGAGGGGAACCGACTTTCCTACGAGCAGTACTTC.

V usage is TRBV10-3 and J usage is TRBJ1-2; D may be TRBD1 (5 bases). Germline lookup yields CDR1 ENHRY and CDR2 SYGVKD. This CDR3 is built from 14 residues. The ends were cut back, 2 bases at V and 3 bases at J, with 10 bases in the middle. This CDR3 is CAISEGAGDYGYTF. CDR3 nucleotide sequence: TGTGCCATCAGTGAGGGGGCAGGTGACTATGGCTACACCTTC.

A single count supports this clone. V is TRBV5-6 and J is TRBJ1-5, with D unclear. V shed 4 bases and J shed 0 bases, with 11 bases lying between them. The CDR3 totals 15 residues. Germline V gene lookup returns CDR1 SGHDT and CDR2 YYEEEE. The CDR3 sequence is CASSQQRISNQPQHF. The CDR3 coding sequence is TGTGCCAGCAGCCAGCAGCGGATTAGCAATCAGCCCCAGCATTTT.

The V call is TRBV4-1, the J call TRBJ1-1; D possibly corresponds to TRBD1 (5 bases). Germline V gene lookup returns CDR1 MGHRA and CDR2 YSYEKL. V shed 2 bases and J shed 7 bases, with 14 bases lying between them. The CDR3 runs 14 residues. CDR3 sequence reads: CASSQIAGFGEAFF. CDR3 bases: TGCGCCAGCAGCCAAATAGCAGGGTTCGGTGAAGCTTTCTTT.